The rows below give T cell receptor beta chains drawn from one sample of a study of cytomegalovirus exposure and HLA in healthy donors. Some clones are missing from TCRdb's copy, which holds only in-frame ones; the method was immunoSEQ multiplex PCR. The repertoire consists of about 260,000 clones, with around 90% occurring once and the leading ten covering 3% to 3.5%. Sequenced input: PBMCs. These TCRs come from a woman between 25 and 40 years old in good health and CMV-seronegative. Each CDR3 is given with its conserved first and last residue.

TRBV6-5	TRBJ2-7	CASSYSHGETYEQYF
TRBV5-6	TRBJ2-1	CASSRGTGTYNEQFF
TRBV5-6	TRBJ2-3	CASSLGTGGWRDTQYF
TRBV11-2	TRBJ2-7	CASSFGGEQYF
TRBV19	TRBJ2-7	CASSPQVTAYEQYF
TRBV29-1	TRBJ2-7	CSVEVLREGSYEQYF
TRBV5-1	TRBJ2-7	CASSENPGTSGSGSYEQYF
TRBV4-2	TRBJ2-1	CASSQVGSVEQFF
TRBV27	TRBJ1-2	CASSPAAGNYGYTF
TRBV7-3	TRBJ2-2	CASSFSGDGELFF
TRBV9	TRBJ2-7	CASSLEAYTYEQYF
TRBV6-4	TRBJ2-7	CASSDNGQRPMGEQYF
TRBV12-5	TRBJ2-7	CASGFPGRAYEQYF
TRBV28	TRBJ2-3	CASRQAGGETYTQYF
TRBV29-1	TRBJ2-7	CSVGRQGAAYEQYF
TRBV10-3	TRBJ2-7	CAISVAERGYEQYF
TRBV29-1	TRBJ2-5	CSVEERTSGRVVETQYF
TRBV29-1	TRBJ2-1	CSVPGQAGNEQFF
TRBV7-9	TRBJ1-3	CASSLTDSGNTIYF
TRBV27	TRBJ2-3	CASSHSGRQTDTQYF
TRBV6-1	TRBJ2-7	CASTPGHSYEQYF
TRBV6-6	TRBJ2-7	CASSLIVNEQYF
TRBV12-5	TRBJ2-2	CASGLVSGQGLGELFF
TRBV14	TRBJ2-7	CASSQLGVRGLYEQYF
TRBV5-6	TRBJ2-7	CASSLVGNSYEQYF
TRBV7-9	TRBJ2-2	CASSGQGPRTGELFF
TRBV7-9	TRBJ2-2	CASSLDHTGELFF
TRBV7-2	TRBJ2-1	CASSGTSGPYNEQFF
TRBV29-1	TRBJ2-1	CSVDLMGTRSSYNEQFF
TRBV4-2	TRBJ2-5	CASSQDPTHETQYF
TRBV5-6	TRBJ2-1	CASSITRNNEQFF
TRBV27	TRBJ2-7	CASKIPSGNSEQYF
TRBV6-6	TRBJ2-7	CASSIREDLSSYEQYF
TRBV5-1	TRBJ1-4	CASSLTGGSEKLFF
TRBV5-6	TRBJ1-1	CASSLEYGRNTEAFF
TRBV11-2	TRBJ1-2	CASSQENYGYTF
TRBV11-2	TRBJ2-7	CASSWGSTYYEQYF
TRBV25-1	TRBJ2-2	CASSKGLAGAGELFF
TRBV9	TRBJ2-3	CASSVALDTQYF
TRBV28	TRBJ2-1	CASSFIFGPDRGASGTYNEQFF
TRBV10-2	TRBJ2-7	CASSEFSLAGYF
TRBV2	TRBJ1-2	CASSEGTGGYGYTF
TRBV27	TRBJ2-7	CASSLTSAESYEQYF
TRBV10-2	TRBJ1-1	CASRTQGNTEAFF
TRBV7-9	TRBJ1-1	CASSHGGNTEAFF
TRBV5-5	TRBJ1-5	CASSLAGGGQPQHF
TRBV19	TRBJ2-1	CASSRAGAYNEQFF
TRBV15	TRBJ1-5	CATSRGNPSGNQPQHF
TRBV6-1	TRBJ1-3	CASTAGAGGNTIYF
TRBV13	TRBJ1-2	CASRERGYGYTF
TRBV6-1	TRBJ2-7	CASSGLAGGPSDYEQYF
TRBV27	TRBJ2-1	CASSTLTRVEQFF
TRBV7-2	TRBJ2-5	CASSPGTSGRETQYF
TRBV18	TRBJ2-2	CASSPVTGGLTGELFF
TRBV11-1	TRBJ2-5	CASMYGFGSTETQYF
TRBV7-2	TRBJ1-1	CASSLGGMNTEAFF
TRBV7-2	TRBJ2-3	CASSLSNSLDTQYF
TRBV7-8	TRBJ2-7	CASSLVPPGEQYF
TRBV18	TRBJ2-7	CASSSSRGGEQYF
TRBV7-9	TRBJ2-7	CASSPEAQYEQYF